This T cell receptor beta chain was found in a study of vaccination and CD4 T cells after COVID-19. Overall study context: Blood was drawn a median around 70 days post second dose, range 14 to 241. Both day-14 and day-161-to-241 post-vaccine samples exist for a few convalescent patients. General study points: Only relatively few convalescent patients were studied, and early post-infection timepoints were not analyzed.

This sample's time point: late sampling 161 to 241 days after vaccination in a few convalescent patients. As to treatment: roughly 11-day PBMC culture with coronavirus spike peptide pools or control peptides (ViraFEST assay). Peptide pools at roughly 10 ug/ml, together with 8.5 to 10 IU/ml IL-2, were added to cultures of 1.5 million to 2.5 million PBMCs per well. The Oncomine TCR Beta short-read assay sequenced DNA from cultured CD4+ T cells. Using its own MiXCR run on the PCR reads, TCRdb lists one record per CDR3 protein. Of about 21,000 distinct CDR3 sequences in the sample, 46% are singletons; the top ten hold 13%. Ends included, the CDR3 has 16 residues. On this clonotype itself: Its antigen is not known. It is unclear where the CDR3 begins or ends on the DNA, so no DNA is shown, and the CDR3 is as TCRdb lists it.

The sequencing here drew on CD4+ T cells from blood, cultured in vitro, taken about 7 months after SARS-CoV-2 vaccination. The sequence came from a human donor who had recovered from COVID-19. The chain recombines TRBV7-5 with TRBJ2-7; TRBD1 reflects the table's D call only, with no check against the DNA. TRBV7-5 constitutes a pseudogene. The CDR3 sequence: CISVPEGRDRVYEQYF.